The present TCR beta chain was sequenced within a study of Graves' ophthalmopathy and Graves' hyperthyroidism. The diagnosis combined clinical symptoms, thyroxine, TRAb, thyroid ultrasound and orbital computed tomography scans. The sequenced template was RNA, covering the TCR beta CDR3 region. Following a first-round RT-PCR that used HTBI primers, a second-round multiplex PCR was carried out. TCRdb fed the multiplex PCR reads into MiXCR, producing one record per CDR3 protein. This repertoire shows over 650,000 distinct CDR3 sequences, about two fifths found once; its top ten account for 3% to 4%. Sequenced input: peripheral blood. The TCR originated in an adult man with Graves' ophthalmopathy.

CDR3 residues: CASSDTGTGGDSPLHF. DNA for the CDR3: TGTGCCAGCAGCGATACCGGGACAGGGGGAGATTCACCCCTCCACTTT. V usage is TRBV7-9 and J usage is TRBJ1-6, with 11 nucleotides matching TRBD1. With 5 bases clipped from V and 8 bases from J, the junction kept 8 bases outside the gene matches. Germline V lookup: CDR1 SEHNR, CDR2 FQNEAQ (reference sequence). CDR3 size: 16 residues.